A single sample gave rise to the 13 T cell receptor beta chains below, sequenced in a study of response to subunit inactivated influenza vaccine. Each CDR3 protein is one row after TCRdb ran MiXCR on the RT-PCR reads. The data show roughly 570,000 distinct CDR3 sequences, less than 15% seen once. The specimen comprised PBMCs from blood, sampled roughly 13 days after vaccination. The receptors shown here come from a middle-aged man who received an inactivated influenza vaccine.

The chain links TRBV4-3 to TRBJ2-3, with 8 bases that match TRBD2. V gave up 0 bases and J gave up 8 bases; unmatched junction bases: 4. Per the germline V gene, CDR1 is LGHNA and CDR2 is YSLEER. The CDR3 runs to 14 residues. The CDR3 nucleotides read TGCGCCAGCAGCCAAGATAGGGCGGGAGGTACGCAGTATTTT. It translates to CASSQDRAGGTQYF.

This clonotype came up a few times. J is TRBJ2-2 and V is TRBV7-9; D is perhaps TRBD1 (6 bases). In germline, CDR1 is SEHNR, CDR2 FQNEAQ (reference sequence). With 5 bases removed from V and 4 bases from J, the gap between germline ends came to 11 bases. There are 14 residues in the CDR3. This CDR3 reads CASSPYRATGELFF. The CDR3 DNA reads as TGTGCCAGCAGCCCCTACAGGGCCACCGGGGAGCTGTTTTTT.

This clonotype was seen more than once but under ten times. The chain recombines TRBV12-3 or TRBV12-4 with TRBJ2-7; D may match TRBD1 or TRBD2 (6 bases each). Trimming removed 5 bases from V and 6 bases from J, with 14 bases in between. This CDR3 region has 13 residues. The CDR3 bases are TGTGCCAGCAGTCTTGGGGGGCGGGGCGAGCAGTACTTC. This encodes CASSLGGRGEQYF.

In the case of this clonotype: A junction boundary mismatches the germline segment, possibly from a read error. The J gene is TRBJ1-1, the V gene TRBV6-1; TRBD1 aligns across 7 bases. This CDR3 contains 13 residues. Germline CDR1 is MNHNS and CDR2 is SASEGT. The CDR3 region is CASREGTDTEAFF. In nucleotides, the CDR3 is TGTGCCAGCAGGGAAGGGACAGACACTGAAGCTTTCTTT.

This clonotype showed up just a few times. The J gene is TRBJ1-5, the V gene TRBV12-3 or TRBV12-4, with 8 bases identical to TRBD1. Losses at the gene ends were 6 bases for V and 0 bases for J; bases not matched to a gene: 4. The CDR3 spans 15 residues. CDR3 in amino acids: CASRTGVSSNQPQHF. As DNA, the CDR3 is TGTGCCAGCAGGACAGGGGTTTCTAGCAATCAGCCCCAGCATTTT.

This clonotype was counted only a few times. The chain couples TRBV7-2 to TRBJ1-2; 9 bases map to TRBD1. The CDR3 is 15 residues long. Looked up from germline, CDR1 is SGHTA and CDR2 is FQGNSA. The V and J ends lost 5 bases and 4 bases, in that order; junction bases with no gene match: 8. CDR3 in DNA: TGTGCCAGCAGCCTGGGGACAGGGAGGAGCTATGGCTACACCTTC. This gives the protein CASSLGTGRSYGYTF.

The chain carries TRBV5-1 and TRBJ2-1, with TRBD2 identical over 14 bases. The J segment lost 12 bases and the V segment lost 4 bases, leaving 6 bases of the junction unmatched. The CDR3 length is 14 residues. The germline V gene encodes CDR1 SGHRS and CDR2 YFSETQ. Here the CDR3 reads CASSQGLAGEGQFF. The CDR3 DNA reads TGCGCCAGCAGCCAGGGACTAGCGGGAGAAGGGCAGTTCTTC.

The genes are TRBV29-1 and TRBJ2-1; D is perhaps TRBD1 (5 bases). Germline V lookup: CDR1 SQVTM, CDR2 ANQGSEA. This CDR3 region has 11 residues. V lost 6 bases to trimming and J lost 9 bases, with 12 bases between them. CDR3 loop: CSVKWQGEQFF. The CDR3 DNA reads as TGCAGCGTGAAGTGGCAGGGTGAGCAGTTCTTC.

A few counts support this clonotype. This chain links TRBV7-2 with TRBJ1-6; 7 nucleotides align to TRBD1. Germline values: CDR1 SGHTA, CDR2 FQGNSA. This CDR3 is 13 amino acids long. The J segment lost 11 bases and the V segment lost 5 bases, leaving 6 bases of the junction unmatched. CDR3 sequence: CASSPDRVPPLHF. In DNA form, the CDR3 reads TGTGCCAGCAGCCCAGACAGGGTCCCACCCCTCCACTTT.

This clonotype was seen repeatedly, ten times or more. This rearrangement joins TRBV4-3 to TRBJ2-7; 11 bases agree with TRBD2. CDR1 is LGHNA, CDR2 YSLEER, per germline. The CDR3 runs 17 residues. The V gene end was trimmed by 0 bases and the J gene end by 4 bases; junction bases not matched to a gene: 8. The CDR3 region is CASSQDYGIAGGYEQYF. The CDR3 region has the DNA TGCGCCAGCAGCCAAGATTACGGGATAGCGGGGGGGTACGAGCAGTACTTC.

V gene TRBV6-2 or TRBV6-3 combines with J gene TRBJ2-5; possibly TRBD1 or TRBD2 for D (5 bases each). V dropped 6 bases and J dropped 1 base, with 12 bases sitting between them. Germline V lookup: CDR1 MNHEY, CDR2 SVGEGT. The CDR3 totals 14 residues. CDR3 amino acids: CASRRDGAQETQYF. In nucleotides, the CDR3 is TGTGCCAGCAGAAGGGACGGCGCCCAAGAGACCCAGTACTTC.

This clonotype showed up just a few times. The chain joins TRBV5-6 to TRBJ1-1, with D perhaps TRBD1 (5 bases). The germline CDR1 and CDR2 sequences are SGHDT and YYEEEE. This CDR3 has 14 residues. The V end was cut by 4 bases, the J end by 4 bases, with 14 bases between. As DNA, the CDR3 is TGTGCCAGCAGCCGCGGACCTAGGGGCACTGAAGCTTTCTTT. Residues: CASSRGPRGTEAFF.

This clonotype was recorded a few times. The genes are TRBV4-1 and TRBJ2-7; D possibly corresponds to TRBD1 (5 bases). Trimming pared 0 bases from V and 4 bases from J, leaving 13 bases between. The CDR3 spans 15 residues. Germline assignment: CDR1 MGHRA and CDR2 YSYEKL. As DNA, the CDR3 is TGCGCCAGCAGCCAAGAATGGCAGGGTTCTTACGAGCAGTACTTC. Amino acid sequence: CASSQEWQGSYEQYF.